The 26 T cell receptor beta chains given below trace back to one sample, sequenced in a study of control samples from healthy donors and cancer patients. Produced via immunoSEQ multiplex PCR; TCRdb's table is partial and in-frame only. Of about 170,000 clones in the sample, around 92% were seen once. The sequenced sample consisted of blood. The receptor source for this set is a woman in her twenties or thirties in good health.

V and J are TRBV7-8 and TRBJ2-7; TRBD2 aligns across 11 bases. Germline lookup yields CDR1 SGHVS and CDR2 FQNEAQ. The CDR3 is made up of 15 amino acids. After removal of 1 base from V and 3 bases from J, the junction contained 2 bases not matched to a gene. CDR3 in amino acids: CASSLVAGGLYEQYF. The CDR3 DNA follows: TGTGCCAGCAGCTTAGTAGCGGGGGGGCTCTACGAGCAGTACTTC.

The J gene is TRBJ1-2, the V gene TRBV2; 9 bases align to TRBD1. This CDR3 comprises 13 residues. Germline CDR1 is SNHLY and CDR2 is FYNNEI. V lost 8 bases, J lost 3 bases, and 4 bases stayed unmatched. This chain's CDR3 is CASGRDRDYGYTF. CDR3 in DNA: TGTGCCAGCGGCCGGGACAGGGACTATGGCTACACCTTC.

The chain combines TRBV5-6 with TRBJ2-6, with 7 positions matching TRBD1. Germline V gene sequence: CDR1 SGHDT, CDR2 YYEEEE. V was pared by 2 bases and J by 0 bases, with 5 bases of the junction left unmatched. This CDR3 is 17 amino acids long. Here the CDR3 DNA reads TGTGCCAGCAGCTTCCGGACAGGAAGCTCTGGGGCCAACGTCCTGACTTTC. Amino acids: CASSFRTGSSGANVLTF.

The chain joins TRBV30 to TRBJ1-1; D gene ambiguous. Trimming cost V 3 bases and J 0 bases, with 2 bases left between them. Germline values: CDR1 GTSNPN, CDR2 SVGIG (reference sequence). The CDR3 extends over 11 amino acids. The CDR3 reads CAWRLNTEAFF. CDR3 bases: TGTGCCTGGAGATTGAACACTGAAGCTTTCTTT.

The CDR3 reads CASSTGQGIRYGYTF. As DNA, the CDR3 is TGTGCCAGCAGTACTGGACAGGGGATAAGGTATGGCTACACCTTC. The V and J genes are TRBV28 and TRBJ1-2, with 9 bases fitting TRBD1. The CDR3 sequence is 15 residues long. Germline V gives CDR1 MDHEN, CDR2 SYDVKM. J lost 5 bases, V lost 5 bases, and 9 bases had no gene match.

In DNA, the CDR3 is TGTGCCAGCTCACCTCAGGGGAATCAGCCCCAGCATTTT. This encodes CASSPQGNQPQHF. The chain is built from TRBV18 and TRBJ1-5; D might be TRBD1 (6 bases). CDR3 length: 13 residues. Germline V gene sequence: CDR1 KGHSH, CDR2 LQKENI. Trimming removed 3 bases at V and 4 bases at J, with 7 bases between.

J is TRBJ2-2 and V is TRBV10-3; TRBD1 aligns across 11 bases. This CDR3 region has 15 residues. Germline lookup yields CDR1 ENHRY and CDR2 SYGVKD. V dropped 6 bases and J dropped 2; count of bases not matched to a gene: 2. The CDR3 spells CAIRGTGGNTGELFF. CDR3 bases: TGTGCCATCAGGGGGACAGGGGGAAACACCGGGGAGCTGTTTTTT.

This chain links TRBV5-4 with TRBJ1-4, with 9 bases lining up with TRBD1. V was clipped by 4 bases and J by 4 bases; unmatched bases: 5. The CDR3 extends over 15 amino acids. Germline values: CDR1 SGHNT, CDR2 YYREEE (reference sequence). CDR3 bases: TGTGCCAGCAGCGCGACAGGGGGTTATAATGAAAAACTGTTTTTT. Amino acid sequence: CASSATGGYNEKLFF.

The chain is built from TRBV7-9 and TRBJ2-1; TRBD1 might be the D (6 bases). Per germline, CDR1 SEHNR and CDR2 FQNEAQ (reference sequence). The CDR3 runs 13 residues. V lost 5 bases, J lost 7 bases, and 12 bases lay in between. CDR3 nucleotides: TGTGCCAGCAGCCCACAAGGGGGAAATGAGCAGTTCTTC. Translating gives CASSPQGGNEQFF.

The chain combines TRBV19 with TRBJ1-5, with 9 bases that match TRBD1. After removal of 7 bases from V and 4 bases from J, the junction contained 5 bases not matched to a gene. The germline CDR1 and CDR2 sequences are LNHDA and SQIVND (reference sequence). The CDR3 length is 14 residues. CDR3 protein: CASMGTGSNQPQHF. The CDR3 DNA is TGTGCCAGTATGGGGACAGGGTCGAATCAGCCCCAGCATTTT.

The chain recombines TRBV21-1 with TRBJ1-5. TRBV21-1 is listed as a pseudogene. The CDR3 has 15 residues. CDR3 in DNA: TGTGCCAGCAGCAGTGGAGCGTCTAGCAATCAGCCCCAGCATTTT. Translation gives CASSSGASSNQPQHF.

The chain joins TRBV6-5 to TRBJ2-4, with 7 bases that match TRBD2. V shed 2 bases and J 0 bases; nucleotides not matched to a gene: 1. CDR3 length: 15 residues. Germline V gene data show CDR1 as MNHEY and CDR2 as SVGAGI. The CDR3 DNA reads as TGTGCCAGCAGTTACGGGGGGGGAGCCAAAAACATTCAGTACTTC. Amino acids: CASSYGGGAKNIQYF.

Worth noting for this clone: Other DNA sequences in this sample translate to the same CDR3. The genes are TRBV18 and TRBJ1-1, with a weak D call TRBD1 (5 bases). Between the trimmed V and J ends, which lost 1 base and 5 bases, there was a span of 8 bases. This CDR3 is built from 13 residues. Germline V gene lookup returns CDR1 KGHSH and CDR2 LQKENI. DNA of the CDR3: TGTGCCAGCTCACCACGGGGGAATACTGAAGCTTTCTTT. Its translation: CASSPRGNTEAFF.

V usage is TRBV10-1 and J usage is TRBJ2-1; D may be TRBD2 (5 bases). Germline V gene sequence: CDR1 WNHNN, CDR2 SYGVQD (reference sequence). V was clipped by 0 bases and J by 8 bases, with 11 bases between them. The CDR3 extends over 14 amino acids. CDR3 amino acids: CASSESMLAHEQFF. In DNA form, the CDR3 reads TGCGCCAGCAGTGAGTCGATGCTAGCCCATGAGCAGTTCTTC.

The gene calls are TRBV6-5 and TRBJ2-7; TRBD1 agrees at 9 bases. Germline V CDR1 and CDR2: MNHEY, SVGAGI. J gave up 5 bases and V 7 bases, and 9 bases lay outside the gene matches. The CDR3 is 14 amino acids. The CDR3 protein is CASTPGTGSHEQYF. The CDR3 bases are TGTGCCAGCACCCCCGGGACAGGGTCCCACGAGCAGTACTTC.

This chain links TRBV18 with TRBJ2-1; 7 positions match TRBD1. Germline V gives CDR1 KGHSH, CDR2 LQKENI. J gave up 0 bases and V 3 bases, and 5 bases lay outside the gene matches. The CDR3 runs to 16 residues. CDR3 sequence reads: CASSPMGQSSYNEQFF. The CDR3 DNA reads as TGTGCCAGCTCACCGATGGGACAGAGCTCCTACAATGAGCAGTTCTTC.

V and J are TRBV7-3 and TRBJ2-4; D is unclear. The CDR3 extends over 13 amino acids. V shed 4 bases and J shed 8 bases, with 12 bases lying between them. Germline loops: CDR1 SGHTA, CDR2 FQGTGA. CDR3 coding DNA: TGTGCCAGCAGCTCCGGGCCCGGGTACATTCAGTACTTC. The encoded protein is CASSSGPGYIQYF.

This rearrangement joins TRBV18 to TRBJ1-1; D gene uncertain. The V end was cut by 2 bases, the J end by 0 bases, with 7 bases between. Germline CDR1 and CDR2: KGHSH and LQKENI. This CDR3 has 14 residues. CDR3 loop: CASSPWTVNTEAFF. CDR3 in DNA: TGTGCCAGCTCACCATGGACGGTGAACACTGAAGCTTTCTTT.

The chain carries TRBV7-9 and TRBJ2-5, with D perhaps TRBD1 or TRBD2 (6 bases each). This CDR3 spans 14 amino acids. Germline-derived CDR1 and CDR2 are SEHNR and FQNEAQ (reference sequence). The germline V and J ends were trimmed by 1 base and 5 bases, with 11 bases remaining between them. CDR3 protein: CASSLVLGGETQYF. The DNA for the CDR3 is TGTGCCAGCAGCTTAGTTCTAGGGGGGGAGACCCAGTACTTC. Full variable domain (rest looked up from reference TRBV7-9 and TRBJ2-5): DTGVSQNPRHKITKRGQNVTFRCDPISEHNRLYWYRQTLGQGPEFLTYFQNEAQLEKSRLLSDRFSAERPKGSFSTLEIQRTEQGDSAMYLCASSLVLGGETQYFGPGTRLLVL.

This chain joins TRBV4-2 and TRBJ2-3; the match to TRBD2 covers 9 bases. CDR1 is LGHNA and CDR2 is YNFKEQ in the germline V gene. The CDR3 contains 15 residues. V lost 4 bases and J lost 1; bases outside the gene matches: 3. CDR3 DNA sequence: TGTGCCAGCAGCCGACTAGCGGCTGGCACAGATACGCAGTATTTT. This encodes CASSRLAAGTDTQYF.

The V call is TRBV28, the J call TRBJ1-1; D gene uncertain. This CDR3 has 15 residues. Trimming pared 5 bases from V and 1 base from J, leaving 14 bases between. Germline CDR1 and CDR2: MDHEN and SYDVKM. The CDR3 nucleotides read TGTGCCAGCAGTCCCCACCGGACGGCGAACACTGAAGCTTTCTTT. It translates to CASSPHRTANTEAFF.

The CDR3 region is CASSARLSSYNEQFF. In DNA, the CDR3 is TGTGCCAGCAGCGCCCGCCTGAGCTCCTACAATGAGCAGTTCTTC. This sequence joins TRBV7-7 and TRBJ2-1; D gene uncertain. The ends were cut back, 5 bases at V and 0 bases at J, with 11 bases in the middle. The length of the CDR3 is 15 residues. Germline V CDR1 and CDR2: SSHAT, FNYEAQ (reference sequence).

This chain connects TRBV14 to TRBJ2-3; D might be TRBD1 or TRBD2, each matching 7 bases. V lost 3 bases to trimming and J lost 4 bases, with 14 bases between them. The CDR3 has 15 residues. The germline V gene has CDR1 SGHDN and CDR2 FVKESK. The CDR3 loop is CASSQVAGGADTQYF. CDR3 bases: TGTGCCAGCAGCCAGGTAGCAGGGGGGGCAGATACGCAGTATTTT.

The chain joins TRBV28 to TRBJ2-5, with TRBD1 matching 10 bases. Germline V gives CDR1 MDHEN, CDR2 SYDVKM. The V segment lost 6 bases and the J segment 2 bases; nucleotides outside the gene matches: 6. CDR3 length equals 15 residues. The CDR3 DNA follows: TGTGCCAGCAGCCCTGGACAGGGGGGGCAAGAGACCCAGTACTTC. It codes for CASSPGQGGQETQYF. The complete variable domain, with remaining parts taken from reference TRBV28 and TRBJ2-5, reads DVKVTQSSRYLVKRTGEKVFLECVQDMDHENMFWYRQDPGLGLRLIYFSYDVKMKEKGDIPEGYSVSREKKERFSLILESASTNQTSMYLCASSPGQGGQETQYFGPGTRLLVL.

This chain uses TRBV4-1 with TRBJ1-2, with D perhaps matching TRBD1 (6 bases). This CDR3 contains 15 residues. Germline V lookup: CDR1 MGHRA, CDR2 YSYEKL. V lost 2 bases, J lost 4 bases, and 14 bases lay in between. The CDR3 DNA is TGCGCCAGCAGCCAAAGACAGGAACCTTCCTATGGCTACACCTTC. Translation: CASSQRQEPSYGYTF.

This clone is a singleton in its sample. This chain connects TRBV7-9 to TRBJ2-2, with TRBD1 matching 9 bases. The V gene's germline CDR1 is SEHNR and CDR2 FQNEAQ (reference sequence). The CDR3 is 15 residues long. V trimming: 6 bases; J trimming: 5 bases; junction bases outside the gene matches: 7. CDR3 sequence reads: CASSPGTGSTGELFF. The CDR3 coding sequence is TGTGCCAGCAGTCCCGGGACAGGGTCGACCGGGGAGCTGTTTTTT.